This T cell receptor (beta chain) was captured in a study of blood T cell repertoires in COVID-19. Across the whole study: T cells, B-cell-depleted T cells, or PBMCs provided the cDNA or gDNA that served as material.

Seattle cases were enrolled at active infection and followed longitudinally. Source study methods: Amplification with reference gene primers provided the estimates of nucleated cell counts. The table came from immunoSEQ multiplex PCR; TCRdb's copy has only in-frame clones and leaves some out. From that table come the V and J calls and clone size; the DNA was used to work out D and trimming. The sample includes 56,000 or so clones, roughly 87% of them seen just once. The CDR3 sequence is 13 residues long. Trimming shortened V by 2 bases and J by 7 bases, and 11 bases separated the two germline ends. The origin of this receptor is a woman in her sixties with COVID-19, enrolled during active disease. Sequencing used peripheral blood. The genes are TRBV12-3 or TRBV12-4 and TRBJ2-5; no definite D call. This CDR3 reads CASSLTALGTQYF. DNA of the CDR3: TGTGCCAGCAGTTTAACGGCCCTAGGGACCCAGTACTTC.